This TCR beta chain was sequenced during a study of blood T cell repertoires in COVID-19. In the original processing: Amplified reference gene primers provided the basis for estimating nucleated cell counts. Here immunoSEQ multiplex PCR was the method, and the copy in TCRdb shows in-frame clones only, minus some. V, J and clone size were drawn from that table, and D and trimming were deduced from the DNA. The data show roughly 350,000 clones, around 90% seen once. All enrollees were about 18 to 90 years old and from about 25 US areas. Either two negative PCRs, clearance, or symptom resolution qualified Cohort 3 donors as recovered. V was clipped by 3 bases and J by 5 bases, with 3 bases between them. Germline CDR1 and CDR2: LNHDA and SQIVND (reference sequence). This CDR3 comprises 11 residues. This clone was picked up one time.

The receptor was isolated from a woman in her thirties who had recovered from COVID-19. The sequencing sample was made of PBMCs or T cells enriched from blood (not recorded which). The rearrangement joins TRBV19 to TRBJ2-3; D unclear. Here the CDR3 DNA reads TGTGCCAGTAGTATCAGAGATACGCAGTATTTT. Encoded protein: CASSIRDTQYF.